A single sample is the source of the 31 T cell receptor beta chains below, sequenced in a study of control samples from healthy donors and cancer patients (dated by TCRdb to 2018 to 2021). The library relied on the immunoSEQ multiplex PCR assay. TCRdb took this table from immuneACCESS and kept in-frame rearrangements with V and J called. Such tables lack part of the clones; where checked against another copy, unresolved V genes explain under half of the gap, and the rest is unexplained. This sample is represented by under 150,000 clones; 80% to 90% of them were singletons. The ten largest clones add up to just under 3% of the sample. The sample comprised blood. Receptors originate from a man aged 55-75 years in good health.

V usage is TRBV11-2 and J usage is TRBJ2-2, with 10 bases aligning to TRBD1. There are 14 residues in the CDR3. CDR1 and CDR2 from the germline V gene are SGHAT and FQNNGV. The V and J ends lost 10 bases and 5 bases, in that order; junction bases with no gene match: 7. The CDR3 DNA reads TGTGCCACCCTAGTGGGACAGGGGACCGGGGAGCTGTTTTTT. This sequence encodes CATLVGQGTGELFF.

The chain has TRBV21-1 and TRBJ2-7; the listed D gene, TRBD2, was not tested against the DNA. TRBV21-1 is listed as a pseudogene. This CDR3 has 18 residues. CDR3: CASSKATRLAEVLYEQYF. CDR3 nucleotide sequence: TGTGCCAGCAGCAAAGCCACCAGGCTAGCGGAGGTTCTGTACGAGCAGTACTTC.

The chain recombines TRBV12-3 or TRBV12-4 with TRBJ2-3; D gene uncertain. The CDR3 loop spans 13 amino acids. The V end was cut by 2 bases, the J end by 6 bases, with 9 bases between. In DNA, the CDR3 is TGTGCCAGCAGTTTAAACTCGCTGGATACGCAGTATTTT. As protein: CASSLNSLDTQYF.

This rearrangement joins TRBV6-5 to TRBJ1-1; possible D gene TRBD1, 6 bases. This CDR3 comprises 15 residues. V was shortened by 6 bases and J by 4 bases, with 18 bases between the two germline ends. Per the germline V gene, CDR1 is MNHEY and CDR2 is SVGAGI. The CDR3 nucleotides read TGTGCCAGCAGGTCGGGGTACAGGGTGGCCACTGAAGCTTTCTTT. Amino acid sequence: CASRSGYRVATEAFF.

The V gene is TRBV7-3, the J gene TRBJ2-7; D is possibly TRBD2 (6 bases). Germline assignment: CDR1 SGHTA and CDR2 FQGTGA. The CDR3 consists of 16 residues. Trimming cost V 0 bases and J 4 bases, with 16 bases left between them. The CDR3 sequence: CASSLTGQAGLYEQYF. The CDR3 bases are TGTGCCAGCAGCTTAACTGGGCAGGCGGGACTTTACGAGCAGTACTTC.

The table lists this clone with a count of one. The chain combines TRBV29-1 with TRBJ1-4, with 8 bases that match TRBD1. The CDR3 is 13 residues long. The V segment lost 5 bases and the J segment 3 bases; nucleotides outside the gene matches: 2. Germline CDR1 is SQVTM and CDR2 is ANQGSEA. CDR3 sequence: CSVRTGSNEKLFF. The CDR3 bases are TGCAGCGTTCGGACAGGGTCTAATGAAAAACTGTTTTTT.

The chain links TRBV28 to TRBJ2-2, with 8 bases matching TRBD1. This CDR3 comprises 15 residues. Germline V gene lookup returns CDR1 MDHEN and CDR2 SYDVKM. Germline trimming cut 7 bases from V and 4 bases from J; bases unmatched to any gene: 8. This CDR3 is CASTTTGTGTGELFF. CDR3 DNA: TGTGCCAGCACCACGACCGGGACAGGCACCGGGGAGCTGTTTTTT.

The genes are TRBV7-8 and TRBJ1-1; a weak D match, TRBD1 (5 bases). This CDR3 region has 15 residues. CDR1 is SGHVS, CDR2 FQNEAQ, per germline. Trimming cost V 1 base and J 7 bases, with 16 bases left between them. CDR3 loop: CASSLVSGGDGEAFF. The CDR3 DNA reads TGTGCCAGCAGCTTAGTTTCTGGGGGGGATGGTGAAGCTTTCTTT.

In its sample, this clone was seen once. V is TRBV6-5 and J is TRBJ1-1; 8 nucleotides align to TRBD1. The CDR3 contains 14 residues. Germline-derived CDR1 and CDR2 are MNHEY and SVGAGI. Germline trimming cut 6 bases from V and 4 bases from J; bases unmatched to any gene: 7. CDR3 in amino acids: CASSSPGQATEAFF. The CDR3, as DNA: TGTGCCAGCAGCTCACCGGGACAGGCCACTGAAGCTTTCTTT.

The CDR3 loop is CASSLNVRVGTEAFF. The CDR3 DNA reads TGTGCCAGCAGCTTAAACGTTAGGGTCGGAACTGAAGCTTTCTTT. V and J are TRBV7-9 and TRBJ1-1; D is unclear. With 2 bases removed from V and 5 bases from J, the gap between germline ends came to 15 bases. Germline CDR1 reads SEHNR; CDR2 reads FQNEAQ (reference sequence). CDR3 size: 15 residues.

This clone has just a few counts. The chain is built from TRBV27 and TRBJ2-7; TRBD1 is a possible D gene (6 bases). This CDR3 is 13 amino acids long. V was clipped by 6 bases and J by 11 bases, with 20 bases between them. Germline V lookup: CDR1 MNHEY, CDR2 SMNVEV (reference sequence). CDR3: CASRTGWDSSEYF. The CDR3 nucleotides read TGTGCCAGCAGGACAGGTTGGGATAGTTCGGAGTACTTC.

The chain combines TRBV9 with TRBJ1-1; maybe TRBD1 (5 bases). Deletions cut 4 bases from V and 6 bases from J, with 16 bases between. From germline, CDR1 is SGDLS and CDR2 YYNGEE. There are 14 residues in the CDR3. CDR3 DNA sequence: TGTGCCAGCAGCTTTGACAGTTTAGGGGCTGAAGCTTTCTTT. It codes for CASSFDSLGAEAFF.

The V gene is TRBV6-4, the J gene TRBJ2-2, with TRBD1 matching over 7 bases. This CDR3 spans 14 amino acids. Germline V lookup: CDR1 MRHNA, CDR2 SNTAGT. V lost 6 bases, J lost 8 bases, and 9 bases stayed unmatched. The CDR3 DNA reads TGTGCCAGCAGAACCCAGGGGGACGCGGGGGAGCTGTTTTTT. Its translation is CASRTQGDAGELFF.

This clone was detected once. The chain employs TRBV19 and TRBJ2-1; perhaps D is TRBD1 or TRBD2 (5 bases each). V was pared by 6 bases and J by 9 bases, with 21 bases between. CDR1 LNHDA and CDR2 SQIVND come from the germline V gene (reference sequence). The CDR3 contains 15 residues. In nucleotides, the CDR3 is TGTGCCAGTAGGGGGCTAGAGCGGCAAGGTGGTGAGCAGTTCTTC. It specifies CASRGLERQGGEQFF. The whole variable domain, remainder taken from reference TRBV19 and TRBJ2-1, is DGGITQSPKYLFRKEGQNVTLSCEQNLNHDAMYWYRQDPGQGLRLIYYSQIVNDFQKGDIAEGYSVSREKKESFPLTVTSAQKNPTAFYLCASRGLERQGGEQFFGPGTRLTVL.

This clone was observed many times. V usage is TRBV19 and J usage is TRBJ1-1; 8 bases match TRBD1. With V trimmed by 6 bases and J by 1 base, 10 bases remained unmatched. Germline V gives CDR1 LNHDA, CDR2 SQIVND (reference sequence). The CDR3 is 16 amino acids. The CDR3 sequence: CASRLRLGQENTEAFF. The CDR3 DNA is TGTGCCAGTAGACTAAGACTGGGACAGGAGAACACTGAAGCTTTCTTT.

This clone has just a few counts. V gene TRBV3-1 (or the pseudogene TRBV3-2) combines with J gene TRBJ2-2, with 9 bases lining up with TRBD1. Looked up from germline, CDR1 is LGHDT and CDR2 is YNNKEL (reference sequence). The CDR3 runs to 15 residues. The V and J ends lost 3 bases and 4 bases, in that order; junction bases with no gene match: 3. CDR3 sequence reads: CASSHGQGSTGELFF. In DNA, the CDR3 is TGTGCCAGCAGCCATGGACAGGGGAGCACCGGGGAGCTGTTTTTT.

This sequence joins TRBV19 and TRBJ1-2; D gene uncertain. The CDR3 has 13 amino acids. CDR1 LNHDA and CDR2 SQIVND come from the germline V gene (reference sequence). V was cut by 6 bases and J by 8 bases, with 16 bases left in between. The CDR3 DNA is TGTGCCAGTAGGCCCGAATCCGTGGGCGGCTACACCTTC. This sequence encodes CASRPESVGGYTF.

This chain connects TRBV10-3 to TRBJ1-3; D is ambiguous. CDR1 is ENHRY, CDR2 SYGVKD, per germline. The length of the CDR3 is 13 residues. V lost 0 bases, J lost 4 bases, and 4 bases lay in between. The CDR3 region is CAISESPGNTIYF. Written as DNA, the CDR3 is TGTGCCATCAGTGAGTCCCCCGGAAACACCATATATTTT.

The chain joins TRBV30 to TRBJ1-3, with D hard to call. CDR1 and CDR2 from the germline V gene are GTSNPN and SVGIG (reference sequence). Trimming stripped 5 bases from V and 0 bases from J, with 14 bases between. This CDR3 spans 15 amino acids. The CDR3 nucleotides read TGTGCCTGGGAGTCGGACGGCTACTCTGGAAACACCATATATTTT. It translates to CAWESDGYSGNTIYF.

CDR3 residues: CASSHTVGGTGQPQHF. The CDR3 DNA reads TGCGCCAGCAGCCATACCGTAGGGGGGACTGGTCAGCCCCAGCATTTT. The chain has TRBV4-3 and TRBJ1-5; D perhaps matches TRBD1 (6 bases). The CDR3 is made up of 16 amino acids. Germline CDR1 and CDR2: LGHNA and YSLEER. Trimming left V 3 bases short and J 6 bases short, with 18 bases between.

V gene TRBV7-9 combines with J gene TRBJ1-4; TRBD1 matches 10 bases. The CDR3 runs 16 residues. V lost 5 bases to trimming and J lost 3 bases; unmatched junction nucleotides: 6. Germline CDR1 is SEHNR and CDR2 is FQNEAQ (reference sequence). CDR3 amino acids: CASSRRDRGANEKLFF. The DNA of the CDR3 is TGTGCCAGCAGCAGACGGGACAGGGGAGCTAATGAAAAACTGTTTTTT.

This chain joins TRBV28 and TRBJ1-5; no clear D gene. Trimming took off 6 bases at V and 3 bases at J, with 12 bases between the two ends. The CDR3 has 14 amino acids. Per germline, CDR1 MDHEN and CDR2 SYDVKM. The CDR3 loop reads CASRRFGTNQPQHF. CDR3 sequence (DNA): TGTGCCAGCAGGCGCTTCGGCACCAATCAGCCCCAGCATTTT.

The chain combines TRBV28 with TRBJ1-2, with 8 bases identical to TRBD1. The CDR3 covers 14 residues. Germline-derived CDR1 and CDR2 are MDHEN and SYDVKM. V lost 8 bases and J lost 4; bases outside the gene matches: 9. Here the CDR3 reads CASRGQGKSYGYTF. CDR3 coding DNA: TGTGCCAGCCGAGGACAGGGCAAATCCTATGGCTACACCTTC.

The CDR3 coding sequence is TGTGCCACCAGTGATCGTGACGGGGGCGGGGGCCCCTCAAACACAGATACGCAGTATTTT. This encodes CATSDRDGGGGPSNTDTQYF. This chain joins TRBV24-1 and TRBJ2-3; TRBD2 might be the D (7 bases). CDR1 and CDR2 from the germline V gene are KGHDR and SFDVKD. The CDR3 has 20 residues. Trimming shortened V by 3 bases and J by 2 bases, and 26 bases separated the two germline ends.

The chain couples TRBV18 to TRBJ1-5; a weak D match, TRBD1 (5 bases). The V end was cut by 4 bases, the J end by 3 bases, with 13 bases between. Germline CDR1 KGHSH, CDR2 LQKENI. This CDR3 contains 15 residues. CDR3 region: CASSLLDSPNQPQHF. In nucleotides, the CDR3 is TGTGCCAGCTCACTCCTCGACAGTCCCAATCAGCCCCAGCATTTT.

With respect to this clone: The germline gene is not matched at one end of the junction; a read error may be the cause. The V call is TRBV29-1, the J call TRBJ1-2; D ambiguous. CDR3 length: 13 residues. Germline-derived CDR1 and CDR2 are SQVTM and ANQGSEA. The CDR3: CSVEDVGPYSYTF. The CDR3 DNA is TGCAGCGTTGAAGATGTTGGGCCCTATAGCTACACCTTC. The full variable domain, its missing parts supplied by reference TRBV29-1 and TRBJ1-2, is SAVISQKPSRDICQRGTSLTIQCQVDSQVTMMFWYRQQPGQSLTLIATANQGSEATYESGFVIDKFPISRPNLTFSTLTVSNMSPEDSSIYLCSVEDVGPYSYTFGSGTRLTVV.

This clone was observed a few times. The CDR3 region is CASSFSGGDYNEQFF. The CDR3 DNA follows: TGCGCCAGCAGCTTTAGCGGGGGGGACTACAATGAGCAGTTCTTC. The J gene is TRBJ2-1, the V gene TRBV5-1, with 11 bases aligning to TRBD2. CDR1 is SGHRS, CDR2 YFSETQ, per germline. The junction had 1 base not matched to a gene; V was cut back by 2 bases and J by 3 bases. The CDR3 spans 15 residues.

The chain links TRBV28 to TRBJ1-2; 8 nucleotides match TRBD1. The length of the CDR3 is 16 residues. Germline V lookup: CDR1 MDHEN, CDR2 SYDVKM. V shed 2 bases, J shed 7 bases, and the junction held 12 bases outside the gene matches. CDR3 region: CASSLLPQGAIFGYTF. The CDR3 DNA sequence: TGTGCCAGCAGTTTACTACCCCAGGGGGCAATATTTGGCTACACCTTC.

In DNA, the CDR3 is TGTGCCAGCTCCAGGACGTCTAACTCACCCCTCCACTTT. It codes for CASSRTSNSPLHF. The genes are TRBV6-5 and TRBJ1-6; D unresolved. Trimming removed 8 bases at V and 10 bases at J, with 15 bases between. This CDR3 spans 13 amino acids. CDR1 and CDR2 from the germline V gene are MNHEY and SVGAGI.

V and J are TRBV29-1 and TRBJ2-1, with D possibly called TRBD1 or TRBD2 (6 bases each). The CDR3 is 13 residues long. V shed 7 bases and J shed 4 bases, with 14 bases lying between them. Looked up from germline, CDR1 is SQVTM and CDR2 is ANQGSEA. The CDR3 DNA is TGCAGCGCTGGAAGGGGGGAATACAATGAGCAGTTCTTC. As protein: CSAGRGEYNEQFF.

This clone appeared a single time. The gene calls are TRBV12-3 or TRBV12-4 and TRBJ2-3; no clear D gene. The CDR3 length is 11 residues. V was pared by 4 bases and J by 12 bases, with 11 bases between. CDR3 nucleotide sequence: TGTGCCAGCAGTTCAGGTCCCCTTCAGTATTTT. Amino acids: CASSSGPLQYF.